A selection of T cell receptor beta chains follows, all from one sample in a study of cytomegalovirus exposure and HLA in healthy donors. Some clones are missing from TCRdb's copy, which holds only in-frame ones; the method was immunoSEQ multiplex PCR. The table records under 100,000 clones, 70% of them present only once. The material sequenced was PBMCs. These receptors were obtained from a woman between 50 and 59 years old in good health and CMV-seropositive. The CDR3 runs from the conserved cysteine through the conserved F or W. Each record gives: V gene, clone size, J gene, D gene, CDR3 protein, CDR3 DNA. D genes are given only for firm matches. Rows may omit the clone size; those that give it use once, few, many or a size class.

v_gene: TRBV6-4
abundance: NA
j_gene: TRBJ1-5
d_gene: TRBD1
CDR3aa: CASSRDSNQPQHF
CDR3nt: TGTGCCAGCAGTAGGGACAGTAATCAGCCCCAGCATTTT

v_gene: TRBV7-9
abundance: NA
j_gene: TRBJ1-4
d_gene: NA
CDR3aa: CASSLIRTREKLFF
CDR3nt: TGTGCCAGCAGCTTAATCCGTACCCGGGAAAAACTGTTTTTT

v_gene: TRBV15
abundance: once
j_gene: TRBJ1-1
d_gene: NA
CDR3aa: CATSRRGGAGTEAFF
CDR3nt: TGTGCCACCAGCAGGCGGGGGGGCGCAGGCACTGAAGCTTTCTTT

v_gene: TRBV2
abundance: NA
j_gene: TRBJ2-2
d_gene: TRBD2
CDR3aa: CASSGLAANTGELFF
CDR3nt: TGTGCCAGCAGTGGTCTAGCGGCAAACACCGGGGAGCTGTTTTTT

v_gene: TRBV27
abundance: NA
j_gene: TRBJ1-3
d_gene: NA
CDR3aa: CASSTRRSSGNTIYF
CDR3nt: TGTGCCAGCAGCACCAGACGGAGCTCTGGAAACACCATATATTTT

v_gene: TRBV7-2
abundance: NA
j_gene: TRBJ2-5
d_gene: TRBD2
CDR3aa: CASSRSNAGVETQYF
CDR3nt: TGTGCCAGCAGCCGCTCTAATGCGGGAGTCGAGACCCAGTACTTC

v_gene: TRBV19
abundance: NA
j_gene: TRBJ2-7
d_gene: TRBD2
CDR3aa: CASSHGTSGLHF
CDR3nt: TGTGCCAGTAGTCATGGGACTAGCGGGCTTCACTTC

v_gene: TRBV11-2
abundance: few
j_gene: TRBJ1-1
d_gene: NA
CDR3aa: CASSSSKGFEAFF
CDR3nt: TGTGCCAGCAGCTCATCGAAGGGGTTTGAAGCTTTCTTT

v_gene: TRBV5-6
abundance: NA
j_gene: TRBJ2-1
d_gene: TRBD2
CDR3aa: CASSLDRLAGRDEQFF
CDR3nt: TGTGCCAGCAGCTTGGACCGACTAGCGGGACGAGATGAGCAGTTCTTC

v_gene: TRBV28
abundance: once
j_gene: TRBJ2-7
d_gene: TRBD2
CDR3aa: CASTVPGRGSPREQYF
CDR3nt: TGTGCCAGCACCGTCCCGGGACGCGGGAGCCCCCGCGAGCAGTACTTC

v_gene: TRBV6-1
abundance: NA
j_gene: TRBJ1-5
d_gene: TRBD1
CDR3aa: CASSESGQGRYSNQPQHF
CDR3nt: TGTGCCAGCAGTGAATCGGGACAGGGACGATATAGCAATCAGCCCCAGCATTTT

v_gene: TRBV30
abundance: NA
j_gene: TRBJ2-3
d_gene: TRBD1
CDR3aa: CAWSLRQGSTDTQYF
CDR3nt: TGTGCCTGGAGTCTCAGACAGGGGTCCACAGATACGCAGTATTTT

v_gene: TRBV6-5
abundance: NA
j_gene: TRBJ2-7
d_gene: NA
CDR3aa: CASSYPGQGHYEQYF
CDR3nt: TGTGCCAGCAGTTATCCGGGACAAGGCCACTACGAGCAGTACTTC

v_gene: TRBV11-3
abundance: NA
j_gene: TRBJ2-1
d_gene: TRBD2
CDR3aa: CASSLGPSGSYNEQFF
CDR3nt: TGTGCCAGCAGCTTAGGGCCTAGCGGCTCCTACAATGAGCAGTTCTTC

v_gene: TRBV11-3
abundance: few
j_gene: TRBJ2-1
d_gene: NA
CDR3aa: CASSLELGGYNEQFF
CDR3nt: TGTGCCAGCAGCTTAGAACTAGGTGGCTACAATGAGCAGTTCTTC

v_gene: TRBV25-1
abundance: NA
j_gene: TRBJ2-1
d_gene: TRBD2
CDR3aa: CASSEIAGVHNEQFF
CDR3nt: TGTGCCAGCAGTGAAATAGCGGGAGTTCACAATGAGCAGTTCTTC

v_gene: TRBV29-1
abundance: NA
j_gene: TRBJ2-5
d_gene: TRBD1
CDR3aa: CSVERGGQGETQYF
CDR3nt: TGCAGCGTTGAGAGGGGGGGACAGGGGGAGACCCAGTACTTC

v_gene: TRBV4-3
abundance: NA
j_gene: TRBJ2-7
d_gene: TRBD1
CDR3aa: CASSRDRTYEQYF
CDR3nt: TGCGCCAGCAGCCGGGACAGAACCTACGAGCAGTACTTC

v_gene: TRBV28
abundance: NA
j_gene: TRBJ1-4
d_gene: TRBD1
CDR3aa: CASSNTGGGGATNEKLFF
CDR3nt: TGTGCCAGCAGTAACACAGGGGGCGGAGGTGCAACTAATGAAAAACTGTTTTTT

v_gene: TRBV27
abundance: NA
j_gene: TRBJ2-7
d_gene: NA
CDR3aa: CASSPSGGGEQYF
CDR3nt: TGTGCCAGCAGTCCGTCAGGGGGAGGCGAGCAGTACTTC

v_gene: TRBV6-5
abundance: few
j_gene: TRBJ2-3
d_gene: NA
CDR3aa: CASRISGNPTDTQYF
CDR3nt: TGTGCCAGCAGGATTTCCGGGAACCCCACAGATACGCAGTATTTT

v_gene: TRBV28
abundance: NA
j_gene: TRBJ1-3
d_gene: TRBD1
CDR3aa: CASSFTPGTGHLHSGNTIYF
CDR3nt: TGTGCCAGCAGTTTTACCCCCGGGACAGGACACCTCCACTCTGGAAACACCATATATTTT

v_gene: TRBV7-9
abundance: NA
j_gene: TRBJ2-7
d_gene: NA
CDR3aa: CASSLDTGTPYEQYF
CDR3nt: TGTGCCAGCAGCTTAGATACGGGAACCCCCTACGAGCAGTACTTC

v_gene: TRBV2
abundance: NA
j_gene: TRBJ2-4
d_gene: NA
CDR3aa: CASSEATVAKNIQYF
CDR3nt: TGTGCCAGCAGTGAAGCGACAGTAGCCAAAAACATTCAGTACTTC

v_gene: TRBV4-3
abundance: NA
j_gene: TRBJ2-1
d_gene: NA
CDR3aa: CASSLQDWNEQFF
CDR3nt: TGCGCCAGCAGCCTTCAAGACTGGAATGAGCAGTTCTTC

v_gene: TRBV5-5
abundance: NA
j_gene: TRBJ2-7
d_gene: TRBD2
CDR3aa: CASSHPGLAGGQNKDEQYF
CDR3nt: TGCGCCAGCAGCCATCCGGGACTAGCGGGAGGGCAAAATAAGGACGAGCAGTACTTC

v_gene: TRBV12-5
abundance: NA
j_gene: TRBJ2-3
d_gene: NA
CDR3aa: CASGSNTDTQYF
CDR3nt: TGTGCTAGTGGTTCCAACACAGATACGCAGTATTTT

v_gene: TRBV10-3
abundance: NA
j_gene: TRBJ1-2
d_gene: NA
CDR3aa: CAISDVLLNYGYTF
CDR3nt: TGTGCCATCAGTGACGTTCTTTTGAACTATGGCTACACCTTC